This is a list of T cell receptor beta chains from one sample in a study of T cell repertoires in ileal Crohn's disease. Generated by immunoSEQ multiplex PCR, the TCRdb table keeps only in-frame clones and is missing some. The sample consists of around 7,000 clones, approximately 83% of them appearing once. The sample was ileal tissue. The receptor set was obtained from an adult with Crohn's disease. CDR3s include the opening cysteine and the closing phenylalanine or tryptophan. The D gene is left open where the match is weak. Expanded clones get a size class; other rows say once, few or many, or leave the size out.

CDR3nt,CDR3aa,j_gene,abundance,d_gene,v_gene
TGTGTCAGAAGCCGGCGGGAAATTAGGGGCAATCAGCCCCAGCATTTT,CVRSRREIRGNQPQHF,TRBJ1-5,few,-,TRBV7-5
TGTGCCAGCAGCTTAATCTTTCGCAGGACAGTCGGCTCCTACGAGCAGTACTTC,CASSLIFRRTVGSYEQYF,TRBJ2-7,-,-,TRBV11-3
TGTGCCAGCAGCTTAGGAGGTGACAAGAGTAACTATGGCTACACCTTC,CASSLGGDKSNYGYTF,TRBJ1-2,-,-,TRBV11-3
TGCGCCAGCAGTGAGACCCCTCGGCACGAGCAGTACTTC,CASSETPRHEQYF,TRBJ2-7,-,-,TRBV10-2
TGTGCCAGCAGCCCCGACTGGGGGGGAAGTCAGCCCCAGCATTTT,CASSPDWGGSQPQHF,TRBJ1-5,-,-,TRBV11-2
TGTGCCACCAGCAGAGATATAGGGCTTGGGGATGGCTACACCTTC,CATSRDIGLGDGYTF,TRBJ1-2,-,-,TRBV15
TGTGCCAGCATAATGCGGGCTAATGAAAAACTGTTTTTT,CASIMRANEKLFF,TRBJ1-4,-,-,TRBV6-1
TGTGCCAGCAGTTTCGAGGGGTCCAAATATACGCAGTATTTT,CASSFEGSKYTQYF,TRBJ2-3,-,-,TRBV13
TGTGCCAGCAGCCCCGGTGGGGCAGGAACTCCCTACGAGCAGTACTTC,CASSPGGAGTPYEQYF,TRBJ2-7,-,-,TRBV13
TGTGCCAGCAGCGTATCATCGGGGTCCTCCTACGAGCAGTACTTC,CASSVSSGSSYEQYF,TRBJ2-7,once,-,TRBV9
TGTGCCAGCACCGAACAGGGTTTTGGCGAGCAGTACTTC,CASTEQGFGEQYF,TRBJ2-7,few,-,TRBV11-2
TGCAGCGCCTGGACAGGGGGGATTGGGGGCTACACCTTC,CSAWTGGIGGYTF,TRBJ1-2,-,TRBD1,TRBV29-1
TGTGCCAGCAGCTTGGGACAGCCAAACACCGGGGAGCTGTTTTTT,CASSLGQPNTGELFF,TRBJ2-2,-,TRBD1,TRBV7-2
TGTGCCAGCAGCTGGGAAAATTTAGCCCAGCATTTT,CASSWENLAQHF,TRBJ1-5,once,-,TRBV7-9
TGTGCCTGGACTAGCGGGTTGGCCCCCTACGAGCAGTACTTC,CAWTSGLAPYEQYF,TRBJ2-7,few,TRBD2,TRBV30
TGTGCCAGCAGCTTAAACCCCGTCTCCGAGCAGTACTTC,CASSLNPVSEQYF,TRBJ2-7,-,-,TRBV11-3
TGTGCCAGCAGCTGGGGGACAGGGGGAAAGTATGGCTACACCTTC,CASSWGTGGKYGYTF,TRBJ1-2,-,TRBD1,TRBV5-8
TGTGCCAGCCACACCGGGGCTAGCGGGGGGGATAGGAATGAGCAGTTCTTC,CASHTGASGGDRNEQFF,TRBJ2-1,-,TRBD2,TRBV27
TGTGCCAGCAACTCTCTGTTGGTAGTGGGATACGGGAATGAGCAGTTCTTC,CASNSLLVVGYGNEQFF,TRBJ2-1,once,-,TRBV5-8
TGCAGCGTTGCGGGGGGGGAAAGCACAGATACGCAGTATTTT,CSVAGGESTDTQYF,TRBJ2-3,few,TRBD2,TRBV29-1
TGCGCCAGCAGCTTGGGAGCAGGGGACGCATATGGCTACACCTTC,CASSLGAGDAYGYTF,TRBJ1-2,once,-,TRBV5-1
TGTGCCAGCAGCTCTTTCAGGGTAAACTCCTACAATGAGCAGTTCTTC,CASSSFRVNSYNEQFF,TRBJ2-1,-,-,TRBV14
TGTGCCAGCAGTTATCATGGGGAACAGCCCCAGCATTTT,CASSYHGEQPQHF,TRBJ1-5,-,-,TRBV6-9
TGCGCCAGCAGTGGGGACAACAAAGCTTTCTTT,CASSGDNKAFF,TRBJ1-1,once,-,TRBV10-2
TGCGCCAGCAGCAAAGGGACAGAGATTGAAGCTTTCTTT,CASSKGTEIEAFF,TRBJ1-1,-,TRBD1,TRBV5-1
TGCGCCAGCAGCCCGATGAACGTAGAGACCCAGTACTTC,CASSPMNVETQYF,TRBJ2-5,-,-,TRBV5-1
TGCGCCAGCAGCCAATTTCCCACCGCGAACACCGGGGAGCTGTTTTTT,CASSQFPTANTGELFF,TRBJ2-2,-,-,TRBV4-1
TGCAGTGCTAGTCGAGCCTACGAGCAGTACTTC,CSASRAYEQYF,TRBJ2-7,-,-,TRBV20-1
TGTGCCAGCAGCCCTCTCCCCGGACGGAACACTAATTCACCCCTCCACTTT,CASSPLPGRNTNSPLHF,TRBJ1-6,-,-,TRBV7-2
TGCGCCAGCAGTGAGTCGACGAGGGGAGAGGGCAGGGTAGGTTTCTTT,CASSESTRGEGRVGFF,TRBJ1-1,-,-,TRBV10-2
TGTGCCAGCAGCGGGCGGGGGGGAAGCACAGATACGCAGTATTTT,CASSGRGGSTDTQYF,TRBJ2-3,-,TRBD2,TRBV11-3
TGCGCCAGCAGCTCCGGACAGGTCTACGAGCAGTACTTC,CASSSGQVYEQYF,TRBJ2-7,-,TRBD1,TRBV5-1
TGTGCCAGCAGCTTAAGGACTAGCGGGGGAGAGACCCAGTACTTC,CASSLRTSGGETQYF,TRBJ2-5,-,TRBD2,TRBV11-3
TGTGCCAGCAGCTTCGGTAGCAATCAGCCCCAGCATTTT,CASSFGSNQPQHF,TRBJ1-5,-,-,TRBV7-9
TGTGCCAGCAGTGGGACAGGCTATAATTCACCCCTCCACTTT,CASSGTGYNSPLHF,TRBJ1-6,medium-sized,TRBD1,TRBV6-1
TGTGCCAGCTCACCACTCGGAATTAGTTCAGGGGATCGGGGCTATGGCTACACCTTC,CASSPLGISSGDRGYGYTF,TRBJ1-2,-,-,TRBV18
TGCGCCAGCAGCCAAGACGAGCAGGGGTGGAACCCCTACGAGCAGTACTTC,CASSQDEQGWNPYEQYF,TRBJ2-7,-,-,TRBV4-1
TGTGCCAGCAGCCAAGACCCGAACACCGGGGAGCTGTTTTTT,CASSQDPNTGELFF,TRBJ2-2,-,-,TRBV14
TGTGCCACCACGAGGGAGGGGGCGATCTACGAGCAGTACTTC,CATTREGAIYEQYF,TRBJ2-7,few,-,TRBV6-6
TGTGCCTGGAGTGTCCCAAAGAAGAACACCGGGGAGCTGTTTTTT,CAWSVPKKNTGELFF,TRBJ2-2,-,-,TRBV30
TGCGCCAGCAGCCAAGAATTGGGGGGAACGCAGTATTTT,CASSQELGGTQYF,TRBJ2-3,-,-,TRBV4-1
TGTGCCAGCAGCTTGCATACCGGCTACACCTTC,CASSLHTGYTF,TRBJ1-2,-,-,TRBV5-6
TGTGCCAGCGCCCCCCGTTACAATGAGCAGTTCTTC,CASAPRYNEQFF,TRBJ2-1,-,-,TRBV2
TGCGCCAGCAGCTTGGGGTCAGCCCACAATGAGCAGTTCTTC,CASSLGSAHNEQFF,TRBJ2-1,-,-,TRBV5-1
TGTGCCAGCAGCCGGGGACTAGCGGGGGACGATGAGCAGTTCTTC,CASSRGLAGDDEQFF,TRBJ2-1,-,TRBD2,TRBV5-8
TGTGCCAGCAGCCGGGACAGCCTCTATGGCTACACCTTC,CASSRDSLYGYTF,TRBJ1-2,-,TRBD1,TRBV2
TGCGCCAGCAGTGAGTTCGTTGGGGGATTGAACACCGGGGAGCTGTTTTTT,CASSEFVGGLNTGELFF,TRBJ2-2,-,-,TRBV10-1
TGTGCCAGCAGTCTCCCGAGCGGGGGGAACAATGAGCAGTTCTTC,CASSLPSGGNNEQFF,TRBJ2-1,-,TRBD2,TRBV11-2
TGTGCCAGCACACAGGGCTCCTCGGGCGAGCAGTACTTC,CASTQGSSGEQYF,TRBJ2-7,-,-,TRBV5-4
TGCGCCAGCAGCTTGGGCAGGGGCACAGATACGCAGTATTTT,CASSLGRGTDTQYF,TRBJ2-3,-,-,TRBV5-1
TGTGCCAGCAGTTTACAGGGAGGGTCACCCCTCCACTTT,CASSLQGGSPLHF,TRBJ1-6,-,-,TRBV28
TGTGCCAGCAGCTTACCAGGGGGTGATCAGCCCCAGCATTTT,CASSLPGGDQPQHF,TRBJ1-5,few,TRBD1,TRBV5-8
TGTGCCAGTAGTATGAGGGGGCTGAACACTGAAGCTTTCTTT,CASSMRGLNTEAFF,TRBJ1-1,-,TRBD1,TRBV19
TGTGCCAGCAGCCTTACAGGGGACCAGCCCCAGCATTTT,CASSLTGDQPQHF,TRBJ1-5,-,TRBD1,TRBV4-2